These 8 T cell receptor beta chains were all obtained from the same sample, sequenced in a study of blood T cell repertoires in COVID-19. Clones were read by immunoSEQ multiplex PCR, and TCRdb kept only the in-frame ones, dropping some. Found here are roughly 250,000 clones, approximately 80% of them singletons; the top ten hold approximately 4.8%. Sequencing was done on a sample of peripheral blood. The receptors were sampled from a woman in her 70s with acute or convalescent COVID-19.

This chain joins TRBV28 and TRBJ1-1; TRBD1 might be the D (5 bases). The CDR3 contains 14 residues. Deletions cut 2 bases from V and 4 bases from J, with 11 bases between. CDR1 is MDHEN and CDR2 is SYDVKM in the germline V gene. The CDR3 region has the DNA TGTGCCAGCAGTTTAAGGGGTAGTAGCACTGAAGCTTTCTTT. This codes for CASSLRGSSTEAFF.

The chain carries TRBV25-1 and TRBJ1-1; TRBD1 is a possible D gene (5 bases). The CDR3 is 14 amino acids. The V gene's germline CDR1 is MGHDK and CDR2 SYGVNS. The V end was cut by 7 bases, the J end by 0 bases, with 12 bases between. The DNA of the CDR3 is TGTGCCAGCACCCTTACAGGAATGAACACTGAAGCTTTCTTT. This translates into CASTLTGMNTEAFF. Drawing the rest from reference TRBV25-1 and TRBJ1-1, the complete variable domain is EADIYQTPRYLVIGTGKKITLECSQTMGHDKMYWYQQDPGMELHLIHYSYGVNSTEKGDLSSESTVSRIRTEHFPLTLESARPSHTSQYLCASTLTGMNTEAFFGQGTRLTVV.

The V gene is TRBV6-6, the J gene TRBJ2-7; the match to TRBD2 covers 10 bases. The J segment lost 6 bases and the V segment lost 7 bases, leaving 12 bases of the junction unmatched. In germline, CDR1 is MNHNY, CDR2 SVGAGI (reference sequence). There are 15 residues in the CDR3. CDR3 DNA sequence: TGTGCCAGCACGCCCGGGCTAGCGGGAGTAAGCGAGCAGTACTTC. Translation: CASTPGLAGVSEQYF.

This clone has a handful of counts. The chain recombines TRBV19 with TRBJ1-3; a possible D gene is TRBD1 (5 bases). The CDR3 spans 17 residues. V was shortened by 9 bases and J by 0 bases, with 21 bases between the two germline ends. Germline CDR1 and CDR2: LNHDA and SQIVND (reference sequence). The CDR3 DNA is TGTGCCAGCCAGTATAGGCCCGACAGTCTCTCTGGAAACACCATATATTTT. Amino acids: CASQYRPDSLSGNTIYF.

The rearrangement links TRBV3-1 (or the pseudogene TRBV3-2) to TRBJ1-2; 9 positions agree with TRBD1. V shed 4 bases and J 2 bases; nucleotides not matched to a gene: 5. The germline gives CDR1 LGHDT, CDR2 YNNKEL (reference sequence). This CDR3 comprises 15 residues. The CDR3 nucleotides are TGTGCCAGCAGCCCCCAACAGGGGGCCAACTATGGCTACACCTTC. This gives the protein CASSPQQGANYGYTF.

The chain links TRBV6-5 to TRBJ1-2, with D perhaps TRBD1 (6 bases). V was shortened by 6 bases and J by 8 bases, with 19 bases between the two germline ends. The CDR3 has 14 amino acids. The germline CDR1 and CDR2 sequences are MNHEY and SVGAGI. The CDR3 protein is CASSARGGGLGYTF. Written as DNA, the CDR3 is TGTGCCAGCAGCGCCAGGGGCGGGGGATTAGGCTACACCTTC.

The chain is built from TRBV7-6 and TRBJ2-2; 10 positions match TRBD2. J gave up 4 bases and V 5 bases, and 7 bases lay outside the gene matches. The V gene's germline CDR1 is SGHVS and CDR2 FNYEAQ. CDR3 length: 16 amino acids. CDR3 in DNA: TGTGCCAGCAGCCCTACTAGCGGGGAGTCCACCGGGGAGCTGTTTTTT. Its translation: CASSPTSGESTGELFF.

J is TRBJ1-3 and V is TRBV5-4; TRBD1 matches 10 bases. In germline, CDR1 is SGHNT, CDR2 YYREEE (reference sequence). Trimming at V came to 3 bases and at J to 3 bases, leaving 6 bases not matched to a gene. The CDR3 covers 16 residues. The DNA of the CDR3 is TGTGCCAGCAGCTCGGGGACAGGGGCTAGTGGAAACACCATATATTTT. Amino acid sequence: CASSSGTGASGNTIYF.